One and the same sample provided the 29 T cell receptor beta chains below, sequenced in a study of T cell clonality in common variable immunodeficiency. The method was immunoSEQ multiplex PCR; TCRdb's version includes in-frame clones alone and lacks a portion of them. Observed in the sample are around 39,000 clones, none of them singletons. Sequencing was carried out using peripheral blood mononuclear cells. All receptors come from a person aged 18 to 70 in good health.

Ten or more counts support this clone. The observed sequence ends 3 residues before the CDR3 terminus, with the missing tail filled in from the germline J gene. This chain uses TRBV11-2 with TRBJ2-7, with D hard to call. The CDR3 sequence is 13 residues long. CDR1 SGHAT and CDR2 FQNNGV come from the germline V gene. V was pared by 3 bases and J by 1 base, with 7 bases between. This chain's CDR3 is CASSFTESYEQYF. The CDR3 DNA, read in part, is TGTGCCAGCAGCTTCACAGAGTCCTACGAG. Full variable domain (missing parts from reference TRBV11-2 and TRBJ2-7): EAGVAQSPRYKIIEKRQSVAFWCNPISGHATLYWYQQILGQGPKLLIQFQNNGVVDDSQLPKDRFSAERLKGVDSTLKIQPAKLEDSAVYLCASSFTESYEQYFGPGTRLTVT.

This clone appeared many times. The read stops 3 residues short of the end of the CDR3; the missing end is completed from the germline J gene. The rearrangement links TRBV29-1 to TRBJ1-2; 9 bases line up with TRBD1. Germline V CDR1 and CDR2: SQVTM, ANQGSEA. V lost 5 bases to trimming and J lost 1 base; unmatched junction nucleotides: 8. The CDR3 has 15 amino acids. CDR3 bases read: TGCAGCGTTACAGGGGGCGGTCGGGTTAACTATGGC. It yields the protein CSVTGGGRVNYG. The whole CDR3 reads CSVTGGGRVNYGYTF.

This clone came up many times. Coverage ceases 3 residues before the CDR3 finishes, and the germline J gene fills in the end. This chain joins TRBV11-3 and TRBJ2-2; D possibly corresponds to TRBD1 (6 bases). The germline V gene has CDR1 SGHNT and CDR2 YENEEA. V shed 6 bases and J shed 0 bases, with 11 bases lying between them. The CDR3 loop spans 15 amino acids. The CDR3 protein is CASSPGAANTGELFF. CDR3 DNA, as far as it was read: TGTGCCAGCAGTCCAGGGGCCGCGAACACCGGGGAG. Full variable domain (rest looked up from reference TRBV11-3 and TRBJ2-2): EAGVVQSPRYKIIEKKQPVAFWCNPISGHNTLYWYLQNLGQGPELLIRYENEEAVDDSQLPKDRFSAERLKGVDSTLKIQPAELGDSAVYLCASSPGAANTGELFFGEGSRLTVL.

This clone was detected many times. The CDR3 end falls 3 residues outside the read, so it is completed with the germline J gene. The chain recombines TRBV19 with TRBJ2-7; TRBD1 matches 8 bases. J lost 0 bases, V lost 4 bases, and 2 bases had no gene match. In germline, CDR1 is LNHDA, CDR2 SQIVND (reference sequence). The length of the CDR3 is 14 residues. The CDR3 sequence is CASSTGGTSYEQYF. The CDR3 bases that were read are TGTGCCAGTAGTACAGGGGGCACCTCCTACGAG.

There are many counts of this clone. The sequenced fragment ends 3 residues before the CDR3 boundary, so the rest is inferred from the germline J gene. The genes are TRBV20-1 and TRBJ1-2, with TRBD1 identical over 8 bases. V dropped 5 bases and J dropped 4; count of bases not matched to a gene: 9. This CDR3 is built from 14 residues. Germline V gene sequence: CDR1 DFQATT, CDR2 SNEGSKA (reference sequence). CDR3 DNA (partial): TGCAGTGCTCTTAACCGACAGGGGACCTATGGC. It specifies CSALNRQGTYG. The CDR3 in its entirety is CSALNRQGTYGYTF.

In this sample, this clone turned up many times. The read halts 3 residues ahead of the CDR3 end, with the missing end drawn from the germline J gene. This chain connects TRBV2 to TRBJ2-7; D is uncertain. The V gene's germline CDR1 is SNHLY and CDR2 FYNNEI. This CDR3 region has 13 residues. Trimming left V 8 bases short and J 6 bases short, with 17 bases between. CDR3 loop: CASGLLPRSEQYF. The sequenced CDR3 bases are TGTGCCAGCGGGCTTCTACCGAGGTCCGAG.

This clone was detected many times. The read finishes 3 residues shy of the CDR3 end, and the germline J gene is used to complete it. The chain links TRBV7-6 to TRBJ2-5, with 13 bases fitting TRBD2. The ends lost 5 bases at V and 3 bases at J; junction bases unmatched: 6. Germline CDR1 is SGHVS and CDR2 is FNYEAQ. The CDR3 length is 16 residues. The CDR3 sequence: CASSVGLAGVEETQYF. The sequenced CDR3 bases are TGTGCCAGCAGCGTAGGACTAGCGGGGGTGGAAGAGACC.

This clone was counted many times. The CDR3 is cut off 3 residues early in the read; its end comes from the germline J gene. This rearrangement joins TRBV19 to TRBJ1-5; 7 bases agree with TRBD1. The J segment lost 7 bases and the V segment lost 5 bases, leaving 20 bases of the junction unmatched. Looked up from germline, CDR1 is LNHDA and CDR2 is SQIVND (reference sequence). The CDR3 runs 18 residues. The CDR3 bases that were read are TGTGCCAGTAGTCAAATGGCGGGGGGGCCAGGGGGTGTCCAGCCC. Translated: CASSQMAGGPGGVQP. The entire CDR3 protein reads CASSQMAGGPGGVQPQHF.

This clone came up many times. The chain's CDR3 is CSAGLPSTDTQYF. Partial CDR3 DNA: TGCAGTGCGGGACTTCCTAGCACAGATACG. This chain connects TRBV20-1 to TRBJ2-3; possibly TRBD2 for D (6 bases). The CDR3 end falls 3 residues outside the read, so it is completed with the germline J gene. Germline V CDR1 and CDR2: DFQATT, SNEGSKA (reference sequence). The CDR3 length is 13 residues. V lost 6 bases and J 0 bases, leaving 10 bases between the germline ends.

This clone was counted ten times or more. The read ends 3 residues early relative to the CDR3; the germline J gene fills the gap. V usage is TRBV20-1 and J usage is TRBJ1-3; no reliable D call. CDR3 length equals 12 residues. The ends were cut back, 5 bases at V and 7 bases at J, with 12 bases in the middle. CDR1 and CDR2 (germline): DFQATT, SNEGSKA (reference sequence). CDR3 bases read: TGCAGTGCTGGAGGGTTTGGCAACACC. It codes for CSAGGFGNT. The whole CDR3 reads CSAGGFGNTIYF.

Ten or more counts support this clone. The read ends 3 residues early relative to the CDR3; the germline J gene fills the gap. V and J are TRBV12-3 or TRBV12-4 and TRBJ2-2; 8 bases line up with TRBD1. J was trimmed by 6 bases and V by 4 bases; bases with no gene match: 7. The CDR3 is 15 amino acids. CDR3 amino acids: CASSWTGKQSGELFF. The CDR3 bases that were read are TGTGCCAGCAGTTGGACAGGGAAACAGTCCGGGGAG.

This clone was seen at least ten times. The CDR3 end falls 3 residues outside the read, so it is completed with the germline J gene. J is TRBJ2-7 and V is TRBV18; TRBD2 is a possible D gene (6 bases). Trimming stripped 6 bases from V and 5 bases from J, with 20 bases between. Germline-derived CDR1 and CDR2 are KGHSH and LQKENI. The CDR3 extends over 15 amino acids. CDR3 in amino acids: CASSLIGTERDEQYF. The DNA read from the CDR3 is TGTGCCAGCTCTCTTATCGGGACTGAGAGGGACGAG.

This clone was seen repeatedly, ten times or more. The sequenced fragment ends 3 residues before the CDR3 boundary, so the rest is inferred from the germline J gene. The chain employs TRBV14 and TRBJ2-1; 7 bases align to TRBD1. There are 19 residues in the CDR3. Trimming cost V 2 bases and J 6 bases; bases outside gene matches: 19. CDR1 is SGHDN, CDR2 FVKESK, per germline. The DNA read from the CDR3 is TGTGCCAGCAGCCAAATTTCCCAACAGGGGTGGGTTCGTTCCAATGAG. Encoded protein: CASSQISQQGWVRSNE. The entire CDR3 sequence reads CASSQISQQGWVRSNEQFF.

This clone was seen many times. The sequence runs out 3 residues before the end of the CDR3; the remainder is reconstructed from the germline J gene. The chain uses TRBV15 and TRBJ2-2; 8 bases line up with TRBD1. The V and J ends lost 2 bases and 5 bases, in that order; junction bases with no gene match: 4. CDR3 length equals 15 residues. Germline V gene sequence: CDR1 LNHNV, CDR2 YYDKDF (reference sequence). Partial CDR3 DNA: TGTGCCACCAGCAGACAGGGGGCGGGGACCGGGGAG. Protein: CATSRQGAGTGE. The full CDR3 protein is CATSRQGAGTGELFF.

This clone was seen at least ten times. The read ends 3 residues early relative to the CDR3; the germline J gene fills the gap. The chain has TRBV20-1 and TRBJ1-3, with 7 bases aligning to TRBD1. The CDR3 runs 12 residues. After removal of 8 bases from V and 4 bases from J, the junction contained 5 bases not matched to a gene. Germline lookup yields CDR1 DFQATT and CDR2 SNEGSKA (reference sequence). The CDR3 is CSTTGDGNTIYF. The DNA read from the CDR3 is TGCAGTACTACAGGGGACGGAAACACC.

This clone was observed at least ten times. The read comes to an end 3 residues before the CDR3 does, leaving the germline J gene to fill in the end. The J gene is TRBJ2-7, the V gene TRBV18; 9 nucleotides agree with TRBD1. The germline gives CDR1 KGHSH, CDR2 LQKENI. The CDR3 is 15 amino acids. The V segment lost 5 bases and the J segment 6 bases; nucleotides outside the gene matches: 11. The covered CDR3 bases are TGTGCCAGCTCATGGTCAAAAACAGGGGGCATCGAG. Its protein product is CASSWSKTGGIE. The entire CDR3 is CASSWSKTGGIEQYF.

The table lists this clone with many counts. The read halts 3 residues ahead of the CDR3 end, with the missing end drawn from the germline J gene. The V call is TRBV18, the J call TRBJ2-3, with 11 bases identical to TRBD2. The CDR3 runs to 17 residues. V shed 4 bases, J shed 4 bases, and the junction held 10 bases outside the gene matches. Germline assignment: CDR1 KGHSH and CDR2 LQKENI. The DNA read from the CDR3 is TGTGCCAGCTCACGCGCACCGGGACTAGCGGTTTCAGATACG. It is translated as CASSRAPGLAVSDT. The CDR3 reads in full as CASSRAPGLAVSDTQYF.

This clone was detected ten times or more. The sequence runs out 3 residues before the end of the CDR3; the remainder is reconstructed from the germline J gene. The chain uses TRBV7-9 and TRBJ1-1, with D unclear. The CDR3 spans 15 residues. V dropped 5 bases and J dropped 3 bases, with 16 bases sitting between them. Per the germline V gene, CDR1 is SEHNR and CDR2 is FQNEAQ (reference sequence). CDR3 DNA (partial): TGTGCCAGCAGCACCCGGACGGGGAGGGACACTGAA. It yields the protein CASSTRTGRDTE. The whole CDR3 region reads CASSTRTGRDTEAFF.

In its sample, this clone was seen many times. Coverage ceases 3 residues before the CDR3 finishes, and the germline J gene fills in the end. The J gene is TRBJ1-5, the V gene TRBV5-1; D gene uncertain. Germline lookup yields CDR1 SGHRS and CDR2 YFSETQ. Trimming took off 0 bases at V and 7 bases at J, with 11 bases between the two ends. The CDR3 is 14 amino acids. The CDR3 sequence is CASSLVGLGQPQHF. CDR3 bases read: TGCGCCAGCAGCTTGGTAGGGTTAGGACAGCCC.

This clone was seen ten or more times. From the germline J gene comes the end of the CDR3, since the read stops 3 residues before it. V usage is TRBV6-1 and J usage is TRBJ2-7; 7 nucleotides agree with TRBD2. Germline assignment: CDR1 MNHNS and CDR2 SASEGT. J gave up 6 bases and V 3 bases, and 5 bases lay outside the gene matches. The CDR3 runs to 13 residues. This chain's CDR3 is CASSDGPSGEQYF. CDR3 bases read: TGTGCCAGCAGTGATGGTCCTAGCGGCGAG.

In this sample, this clone turned up many times. Coverage ceases 3 residues before the CDR3 finishes, and the germline J gene fills in the end. The rearrangement joins TRBV19 to TRBJ1-2; D remains ambiguous. V gave up 3 bases and J gave up 0 bases, with 14 bases separating them. The CDR3 runs to 16 residues. Looked up from germline, CDR1 is LNHDA and CDR2 is SQIVND (reference sequence). The CDR3: CASSIRHRSPNYGYTF. The sequenced part of the CDR3 DNA is TGTGCCAGTAGTATCAGGCATCGGAGTCCTAACTATGGC.

This clone was recorded at least ten times. The CDR3 is cut off 3 residues early in the read; its end comes from the germline J gene. The chain is built from TRBV4-1 and TRBJ2-3; 14 nucleotides agree with TRBD2. The V gene end was trimmed by 3 bases and the J gene end by 5 bases; junction bases not matched to a gene: 4. This CDR3 comprises 16 residues. In germline, CDR1 is MGHRA, CDR2 YSYEKL. The sequenced part of the CDR3 DNA is TGCGCCAGCAGCCAGACTAGCGGGGGGGCTATAGATACG. This codes for CASSQTSGGAIDT. In full, the CDR3 is CASSQTSGGAIDTQYF.

At least ten counts were recorded for this clone. The read finishes 3 residues shy of the CDR3 end, and the germline J gene is used to complete it. The chain employs TRBV5-1 and TRBJ2-3; D is uncertain. V was trimmed by 2 bases and J by 2 bases, leaving 3 bases between them. The CDR3 spans 12 residues. The V gene's germline CDR1 is SGHRS and CDR2 YFSETQ. CDR3 DNA (partial): TGCGCCAGCAGCTTCAACACAGATACG. It is translated as CASSFNTDT. The entire CDR3 reads CASSFNTDTQYF.

This clone has at least ten counts. The CDR3 DNA, read in part, is TGTGCCTGGAGTGTACTGAAGGGGGATGGC. Its protein product is CAWSVLKGDG. The whole CDR3 protein is CAWSVLKGDGYTF. The chain recombines TRBV30 with TRBJ1-2; TRBD1 might be the D (6 bases). Read coverage stops 3 residues before the CDR3 terminus; the germline J gene supplies the remainder. CDR1 is GTSNPN and CDR2 is SVGIG in the germline V gene (reference sequence). The CDR3 is 13 amino acids. V lost 0 bases to trimming and J lost 6 bases, with 11 bases between them. The entire variable domain, with the rest obtained from reference TRBV30 and TRBJ1-2, is as follows: SQTIHQWPATLVQPVGSPLSLECTVEGTSNPNLYWYRQAAGRGLQLLFYSVGIGQISSEVPQNLSASRPQDRQFILSSKKLLLSDSGFYLCAWSVLKGDGYTFGSGTRLTVV.

Ten or more counts support this clone. Read data end 3 residues before the CDR3 end; the end is taken from the germline J gene. V and J are TRBV12-3 or TRBV12-4 and TRBJ2-1; 10 nucleotides match TRBD2. CDR3 length: 17 residues. J lost 7 bases, V lost 3 bases, and 12 bases had no gene match. The CDR3 region is CASSFRSGGARRNEQFF. The DNA read from the CDR3 is TGTGCCAGCAGTTTTAGGAGCGGGGGGGCCCGGCGTAATGAG.

This clone occurred many times. The CDR3 end is not reached by the read, which stops 3 residues before it; the germline J gene fills it in. This chain uses TRBV7-2 with TRBJ1-4; D ambiguous. Trimming took off 2 bases at V and 4 bases at J, with 11 bases between the two ends. From germline, CDR1 is SGHTA and CDR2 FQGNSA. The length of the CDR3 is 15 residues. The part of the CDR3 DNA that was read is TGTGCCAGCAGCTTACGTGTAGACTATAATGAAAAA. As protein: CASSLRVDYNEK. The CDR3 reads in full as CASSLRVDYNEKLFF.

This clone was picked up many times. The sequence runs out 3 residues before the end of the CDR3; the remainder is reconstructed from the germline J gene. This sequence joins TRBV5-1 and TRBJ2-7; no clear D. V gave up 0 bases and J gave up 0 bases, with 10 bases separating them. The CDR3 is made up of 15 amino acids. In germline, CDR1 is SGHRS, CDR2 YFSETQ. The sequenced CDR3 bases are TGCGCCAGCAGCTTGGGACACGCAGTCTCCTACGAG. Its protein product is CASSLGHAVSYE. The CDR3 reads in full as CASSLGHAVSYEQYF. Drawing the rest from reference TRBV5-1 and TRBJ2-7, the complete variable domain is KAGVTQTPRYLIKTRGQQVTLSCSPISGHRSVSWYQQTPGQGLQFLFEYFSETQRNKGNFPGRFSGRQFSNSRSEMNVSTLELGDSALYLCASSLGHAVSYEQYFGPGTRLTVT.

This clone came up many times. The read falls 3 residues short of the CDR3 end, and the missing part is taken from the germline J gene. The genes are TRBV7-9 and TRBJ2-3; TRBD1 matches at 7 bases. The V gene's germline CDR1 is SEHNR and CDR2 FQNEAQ (reference sequence). The V and J ends lost 5 bases and 2 bases, in that order; junction bases with no gene match: 4. The CDR3 is 14 residues long. CDR3 bases read: TGTGCCAGCAGCCCTGGGACAGCCACAGATACG. Protein sequence: CASSPGTATDT. The full CDR3 sequence reads CASSPGTATDTQYF.

This clone came up many times. The CDR3 goes on 3 residues after the read ends, and that part is filled in from the germline J gene. V usage is TRBV6-2 or TRBV6-3 and J usage is TRBJ2-7, with D possibly being TRBD1 (5 bases). The CDR3 sequence is 14 residues long. Trimming removed 2 bases at V and 0 bases at J, with 8 bases between. Germline CDR1 is MNHEY and CDR2 is SVGEGT. The part of the CDR3 DNA that was read is TGTGCCAGCAGTTACACCAGGGCCTCCTACGAG. This translates into CASSYTRASYE. The full-length CDR3 reads as CASSYTRASYEQYF.